The 13 T cell receptor beta chains below were found in one sample sequenced in a study of cytomegalovirus exposure and HLA in healthy donors. The PCR made use of 60 Vbeta and 13 Jbeta primers. The table came from immunoSEQ multiplex PCR; TCRdb's copy has only in-frame clones and leaves some out. Of 69,000 or so clones listed, roughly 74% are singletons. The sequenced material came from PBMCs. These receptor sequences come from a woman aged 55-75 years in good health and CMV-seropositive.

The V call is TRBV7-6, the J call TRBJ2-1; possible D gene TRBD1, 6 bases. The CDR3 is 12 amino acids. Germline values: CDR1 SGHVS, CDR2 FNYEAQ. V was pared by 5 bases and J by 10 bases, with 12 bases between. This CDR3 is CASSQSGVEQFF. CDR3 DNA: TGTGCCAGCAGCCAATCAGGGGTCGAGCAGTTCTTC. Together with reference TRBV7-6 and TRBJ2-1, the CDR3 gives the full variable domain: GAGVSQSPRYKVTKRGQDVALRCDPISGHVSLYWYRQALGQGPEFLTYFNYEAQQDKSGLPNDRFSAERPEGSISTLTIQRTEQRDSAMYRCASSQSGVEQFFGPGTRLTVL.

The chain combines TRBV19 with TRBJ1-5; possibly TRBD1 for D (5 bases). The V end lost 2 bases, the J end lost 1 base, and 9 bases lay between the germline ends. CDR1 is LNHDA, CDR2 SQIVND, per germline (reference sequence). The CDR3 length is 15 residues. The CDR3 reads CASSISQGSNQPQHF. The DNA of the CDR3 is TGTGCCAGTAGTATATCCCAGGGAAGCAATCAGCCCCAGCATTTT. Full variable domain (outside the CDR3, taken from reference TRBV19 and TRBJ1-5): DGGITQSPKYLFRKEGQNVTLSCEQNLNHDAMYWYRQDPGQGLRLIYYSQIVNDFQKGDIAEGYSVSREKKESFPLTVTSAQKNPTAFYLCASSISQGSNQPQHFGDGTRLSIL.

This chain joins TRBV7-8 and TRBJ1-4; no firm D call. This CDR3 has 15 residues. Trimming removed 1 base at V and 7 bases at J, with 13 bases between. Germline V gives CDR1 SGHVS, CDR2 FQNEAQ. Here the CDR3 DNA reads TGTGCCAGCAGCTTAGGGTCTGTAGCGGGTGAAAAACTGTTTTTT. Its protein is CASSLGSVAGEKLFF.

The chain combines TRBV9 with TRBJ1-2; 7 nucleotides match TRBD1. CDR3 size: 14 residues. The J segment lost 3 bases and the V segment lost 3 bases, leaving 5 bases of the junction unmatched. Germline lookup yields CDR1 SGDLS and CDR2 YYNGEE. The CDR3 coding sequence is TGTGCCAGCAGCGACGAGGGGGCCTACTATGGCTACACCTTC. Protein product: CASSDEGAYYGYTF.

V usage is TRBV9 and J usage is TRBJ2-7; possibly TRBD2 for D (6 bases). Between the trimmed V and J ends, which lost 0 bases and 0 bases, there was a span of 10 bases. CDR3 length equals 15 residues. Germline V gene data show CDR1 as SGDLS and CDR2 as YYNGEE. The CDR3 nucleotides read TGTGCCAGCAGCGTAGAGTCTAGCGACTCCTACGAGCAGTACTTC. Its protein is CASSVESSDSYEQYF. Supplemented by reference TRBV9 and TRBJ2-7, the full variable domain reads DSGVTQTPKHLITATGQRVTLRCSPRSGDLSVYWYQQSLDQGLQFLIQYYNGEERAKGNILERFSAQQFPDLHSELNLSSLELGDSALYFCASSVESSDSYEQYFGPGTRLTVT.

The chain joins TRBV7-9 to TRBJ1-1; the match to TRBD1 covers 10 bases. Germline-derived CDR1 and CDR2 are SEHNR and FQNEAQ (reference sequence). Trimming took 7 bases from V and 3 from J; bases not matched to a gene: 8. CDR3 size: 15 residues. CDR3 nucleotides: TGTGCCAGCACCCTGGGACAGGGGATGGACACTGAAGCTTTCTTT. This sequence encodes CASTLGQGMDTEAFF.

The V and J genes are TRBV21-1 and TRBJ2-5; TRBD2, the D gene given by the table, was not confirmed from the DNA. TRBV21-1 represents a pseudogene. This CDR3 spans 14 amino acids. CDR3 DNA sequence: TGTGCCTACGGCCGGGACTGCCTCCAAGAGACCCAGTACTTC. Amino acid sequence: CAYGRDCLQETQYF.

This clone was seen more than once but under ten times. This sample includes further DNA sequences coding for the same CDR3. The chain combines TRBV2 with TRBJ2-1, with a tentative D call TRBD2 (5 bases). The length of the CDR3 is 12 residues. Germline CDR1 and CDR2: SNHLY and FYNNEI. V was trimmed by 1 base and J by 7 bases, leaving 5 bases between them. CDR3 sequence reads: CASSEGGNEQFF. CDR3 coding DNA: TGTGCCAGCAGTGAAGGAGGGAATGAGCAGTTCTTC.

This chain uses TRBV9 with TRBJ2-3; 14 bases align to TRBD2. The CDR3 runs 17 residues. Losses at the gene ends were 0 bases for V and 1 base for J; bases not matched to a gene: 1. Germline lookup yields CDR1 SGDLS and CDR2 YYNGEE. CDR3 protein: CASSVGGLAGGTDTQYF. For the CDR3, the DNA is TGTGCCAGCAGCGTAGGGGGACTAGCGGGGGGCACAGATACGCAGTATTTT. Full variable domain (rest looked up from reference TRBV9 and TRBJ2-3): DSGVTQTPKHLITATGQRVTLRCSPRSGDLSVYWYQQSLDQGLQFLIQYYNGEERAKGNILERFSAQQFPDLHSELNLSSLELGDSALYFCASSVGGLAGGTDTQYFGPGTRLTVL.

This clone appeared once. CDR3 bases: TGTGCCTGGCGGAGAAGGAGCGGGGCCTACGAGCAGTACTTC. Translating it yields CAWRRRSGAYEQYF. This chain joins TRBV30 and TRBJ2-7, with 7 bases lining up with TRBD2. The length of the CDR3 is 14 residues. The germline V gene has CDR1 GTSNPN and CDR2 SVGIG (reference sequence). Losses at the gene ends were 5 bases for V and 2 bases for J; bases not matched to a gene: 9.

V is TRBV9 and J is TRBJ2-5, with 8 bases fitting TRBD2. The CDR3 extends over 15 amino acids. With V trimmed by 0 bases and J by 1 base, 2 bases remained unmatched. Germline values: CDR1 SGDLS, CDR2 YYNGEE. CDR3 amino acids: CASSVATSGQETQYF. As DNA, the CDR3 is TGTGCCAGCAGCGTAGCTACTAGCGGCCAAGAGACCCAGTACTTC. The entire variable domain, with the rest obtained from reference TRBV9 and TRBJ2-5, is as follows: DSGVTQTPKHLITATGQRVTLRCSPRSGDLSVYWYQQSLDQGLQFLIQYYNGEERAKGNILERFSAQQFPDLHSELNLSSLELGDSALYFCASSVATSGQETQYFGPGTRLLVL.

This chain uses TRBV6-6 with TRBJ2-5, with TRBD2 matching 9 bases. CDR1 and CDR2 (germline): MNHNY, SVGAGI (reference sequence). The CDR3 sequence is 16 residues long. J gave up 2 bases and V 2 bases, and 6 bases lay outside the gene matches. This CDR3 is CASSYGVAGAQETQYF. In DNA, the CDR3 is TGTGCCAGCAGTTACGGGGTAGCGGGGGCTCAAGAGACCCAGTACTTC.

The rearrangement links TRBV30 to TRBJ1-2; D is unclear. The CDR3 covers 13 residues. V shed 0 bases and J shed 2 bases, with 7 bases lying between them. CDR1 and CDR2 (germline): GTSNPN, SVGIG (reference sequence). The CDR3 protein is CAWSVRGNYGYTF. For the CDR3, the DNA is TGTGCCTGGAGTGTACGGGGAAACTATGGCTACACCTTC.